This entry is about one T cell receptor (beta chain). Its antigen remains unknown. The sample comes from a study of shared clonotypes between healthy human individuals. In the study overall: Per-donor plates numbered three CD4 naive, three CD4 memory, two CD8 naive and one CD8 memory.

Here immunoSEQ multiplex PCR was the method, and the copy in TCRdb shows in-frame clones only, minus some. The table lists about 1.4 million clones, roughly 95% of them singletons. The study, taken as a whole, reports: Among donors, sharing of clonotypes was expected to be affected by sequencing depth. About 5% was the fraction of naive CD4 clonotypes found shared across a few donors.

Germline CDR1 LGHNA, CDR2 YSLEER. The CDR3 extends over 17 amino acids. Trimming left V 0 bases short and J 4 bases short, with 18 bases between. This sequence was found in a man aged 25-40 years in good health. Sequenced input: naive CD4+ T cells sorted from blood. Subset indicated: CD45RA+ positively selected. This chain uses TRBV4-3 with TRBJ1-2, with a possible D match to TRBD1 (5 bases). The CDR3 region has the DNA TGCGCCAGCAGCCAAGAGGGAGCGACAGAGACGATCTATGGCTACACCTTC. This translates into CASSQEGATETIYGYTF.